This T cell receptor (beta chain) originates from a study of patients and donors after allogeneic stem cell transplantation. Each CDR3 protein is one row after TCRdb ran MiXCR on the RT-PCR reads. The sample has some 87,000 distinct CDR3 sequences, around 46% seen once. The sequenced material came from blood, either unsorted or a sorted T cell fraction (not recorded which). This receptor was identified in a human donor who was either an allogeneic HSCT recipient or a stem cell or donor lymphocyte infusion donor (not recorded which). It is not recorded whose cells these are; they may come from a transplant donor.

The CDR3 is CASSPDWDRVAFF. The DNA of the CDR3 is TGTGCCAGCAGCCCGGACTGGGACCGAGTAGCTTTCTTT. The rearrangement uses TRBV7-9 and TRBJ1-1, with D possibly TRBD1 on 5 matching bases. The CDR3 contains 13 residues. The germline V and J ends were trimmed by 5 bases and 10 bases, with 17 bases remaining between them. The germline V gene encodes CDR1 SEHNR and CDR2 FQNEAQ (reference sequence).